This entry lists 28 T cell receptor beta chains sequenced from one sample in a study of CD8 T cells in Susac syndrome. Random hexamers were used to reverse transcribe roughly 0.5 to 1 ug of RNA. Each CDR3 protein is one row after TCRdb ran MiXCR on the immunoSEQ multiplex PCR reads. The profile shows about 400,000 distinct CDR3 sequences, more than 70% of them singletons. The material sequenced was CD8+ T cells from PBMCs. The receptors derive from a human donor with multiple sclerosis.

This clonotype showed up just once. The DNA for the CDR3 is TGTGCCAGCAGTTCGTTGGACAGGGAGAACTATGGCTACACCTTC. It is translated as CASSSLDRENYGYTF. This chain connects TRBV27 to TRBJ1-2, with 8 bases aligning to TRBD1. Germline-derived CDR1 and CDR2 are MNHEY and SMNVEV (reference sequence). V trimming: 4 bases; J trimming: 2 bases; junction bases outside the gene matches: 6. CDR3 length: 15 residues.

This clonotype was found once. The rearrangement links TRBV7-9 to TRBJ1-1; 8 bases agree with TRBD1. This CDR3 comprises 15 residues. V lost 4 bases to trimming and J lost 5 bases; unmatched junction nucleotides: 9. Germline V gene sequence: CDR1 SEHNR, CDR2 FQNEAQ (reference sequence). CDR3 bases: TGTGCCAGCAGCTCACCAGGGGGCGCGGGTACTGAAGCTTTCTTT. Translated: CASSSPGGAGTEAFF.

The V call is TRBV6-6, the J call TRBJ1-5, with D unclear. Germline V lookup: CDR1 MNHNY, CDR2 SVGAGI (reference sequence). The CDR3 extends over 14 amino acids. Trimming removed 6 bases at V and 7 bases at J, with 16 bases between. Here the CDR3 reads CASRSREVGQPQHF. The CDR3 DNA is TGTGCCAGCAGATCGCGGGAAGTTGGGCAGCCCCAGCATTTT.

The CDR3, as DNA: TGTGCCAGCAGCCCTGAATCGGGGGGCTATGAGCAGTTCTTC. It specifies CASSPESGGYEQFF. This sequence joins TRBV7-9 and TRBJ2-1, with D perhaps TRBD2 (7 bases). Trimming cost V 5 bases and J 8 bases, with 16 bases left between them. Germline V gene data show CDR1 as SEHNR and CDR2 as FQNEAQ (reference sequence). This CDR3 is built from 14 residues.

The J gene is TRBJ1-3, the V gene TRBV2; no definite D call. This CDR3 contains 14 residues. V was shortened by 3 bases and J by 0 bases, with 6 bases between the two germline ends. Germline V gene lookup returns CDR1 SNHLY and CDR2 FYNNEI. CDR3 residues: CASSEWDSGNTIYF. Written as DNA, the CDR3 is TGTGCCAGCAGTGAGTGGGACTCTGGAAACACCATATATTTT.

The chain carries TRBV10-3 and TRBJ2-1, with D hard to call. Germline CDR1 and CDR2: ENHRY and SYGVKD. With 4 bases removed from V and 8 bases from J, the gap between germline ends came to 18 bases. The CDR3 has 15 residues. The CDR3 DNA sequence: TGTGCCATCAGTGCTACGTATGTGTTCGAAGATGAGCAGTTCTTC. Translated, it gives CAISATYVFEDEQFF.

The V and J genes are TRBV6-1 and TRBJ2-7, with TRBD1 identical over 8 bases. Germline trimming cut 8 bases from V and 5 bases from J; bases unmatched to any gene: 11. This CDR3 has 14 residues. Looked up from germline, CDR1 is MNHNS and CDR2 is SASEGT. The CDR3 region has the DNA TGTGCCAGCCAACAGGACAGGGCGTGCCACGAGCAGTACTTC. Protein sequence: CASQQDRACHEQYF.

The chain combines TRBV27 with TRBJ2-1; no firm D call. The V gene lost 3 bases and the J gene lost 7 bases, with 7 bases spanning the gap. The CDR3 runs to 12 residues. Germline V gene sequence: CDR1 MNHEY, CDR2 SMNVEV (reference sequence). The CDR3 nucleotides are TGTGCCAGCAGTTTGTCGCAGAATGAGCAGTTCTTC. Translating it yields CASSLSQNEQFF.

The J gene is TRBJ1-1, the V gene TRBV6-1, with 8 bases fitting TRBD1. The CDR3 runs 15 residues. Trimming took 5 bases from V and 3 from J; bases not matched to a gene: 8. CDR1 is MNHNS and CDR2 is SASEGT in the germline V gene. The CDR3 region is CASSSRDRWYTEAFF. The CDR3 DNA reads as TGTGCCAGCAGTTCGCGGGACAGGTGGTACACTGAAGCTTTCTTT.

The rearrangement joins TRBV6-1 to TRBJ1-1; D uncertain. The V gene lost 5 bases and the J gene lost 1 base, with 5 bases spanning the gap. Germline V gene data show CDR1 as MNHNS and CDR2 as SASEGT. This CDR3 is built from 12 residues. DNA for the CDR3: TGTGCCAGCAGTCACAGGAACACTGAAGCTTTCTTT. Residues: CASSHRNTEAFF.

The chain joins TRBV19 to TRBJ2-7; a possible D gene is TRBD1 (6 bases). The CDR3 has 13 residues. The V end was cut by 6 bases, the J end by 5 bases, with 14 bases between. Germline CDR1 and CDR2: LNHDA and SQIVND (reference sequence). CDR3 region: CASRAQGFNEQYF. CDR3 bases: TGTGCCAGTAGAGCGCAGGGGTTCAACGAGCAGTACTTC.

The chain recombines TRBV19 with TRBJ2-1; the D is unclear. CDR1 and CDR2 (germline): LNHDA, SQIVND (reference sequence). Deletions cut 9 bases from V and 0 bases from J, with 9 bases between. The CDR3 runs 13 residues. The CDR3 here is CASGFDSYNEQFF. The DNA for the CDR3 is TGTGCCAGCGGATTCGACTCCTACAATGAGCAGTTCTTC.

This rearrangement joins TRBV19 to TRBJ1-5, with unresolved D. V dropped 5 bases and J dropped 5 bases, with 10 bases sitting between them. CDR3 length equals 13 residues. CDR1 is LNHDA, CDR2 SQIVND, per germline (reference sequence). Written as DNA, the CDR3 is TGTGCCAGTAGTCCCTCGACGGATCAGCCCCAGCATTTT. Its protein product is CASSPSTDQPQHF.

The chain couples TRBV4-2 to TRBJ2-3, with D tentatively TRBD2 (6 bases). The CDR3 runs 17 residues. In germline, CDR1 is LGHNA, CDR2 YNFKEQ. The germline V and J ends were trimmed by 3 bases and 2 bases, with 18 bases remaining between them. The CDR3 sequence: CASSQRASSGTTDTQYF. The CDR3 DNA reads TGTGCCAGCAGCCAGCGGGCTAGTAGCGGAACCACAGATACGCAGTATTTT.

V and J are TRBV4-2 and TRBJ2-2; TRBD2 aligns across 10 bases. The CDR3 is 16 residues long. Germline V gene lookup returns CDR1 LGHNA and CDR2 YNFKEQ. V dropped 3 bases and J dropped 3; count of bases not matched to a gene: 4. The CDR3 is CASSHIAGGDTGELFF. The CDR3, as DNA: TGTGCCAGCAGCCATATAGCGGGAGGTGACACCGGGGAGCTGTTTTTT.

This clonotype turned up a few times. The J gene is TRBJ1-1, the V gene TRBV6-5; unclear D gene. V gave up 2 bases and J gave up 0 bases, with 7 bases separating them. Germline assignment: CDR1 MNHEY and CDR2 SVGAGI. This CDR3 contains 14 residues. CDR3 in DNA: TGTGCCAGCAGTTACGAGACCATGAACACTGAAGCTTTCTTT. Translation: CASSYETMNTEAFF.

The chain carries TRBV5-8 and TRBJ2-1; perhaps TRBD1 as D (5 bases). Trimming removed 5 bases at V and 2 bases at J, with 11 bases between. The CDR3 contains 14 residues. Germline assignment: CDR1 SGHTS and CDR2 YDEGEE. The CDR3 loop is CASSQGSPYNEQFF. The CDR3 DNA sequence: TGTGCCAGCAGTCAGGGTAGCCCCTACAATGAGCAGTTCTTC.

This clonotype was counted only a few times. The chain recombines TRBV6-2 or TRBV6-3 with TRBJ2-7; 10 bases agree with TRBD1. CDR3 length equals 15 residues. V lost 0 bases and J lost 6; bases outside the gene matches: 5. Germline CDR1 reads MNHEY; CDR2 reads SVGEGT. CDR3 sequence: CASSYSRDRGTEQYF. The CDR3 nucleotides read TGTGCCAGCAGTTACTCCCGGGACAGGGGTACCGAGCAGTACTTC.

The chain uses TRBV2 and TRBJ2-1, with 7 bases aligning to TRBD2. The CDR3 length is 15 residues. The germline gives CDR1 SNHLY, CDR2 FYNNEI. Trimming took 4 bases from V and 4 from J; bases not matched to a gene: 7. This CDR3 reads CASSVVAGAYNEQFF. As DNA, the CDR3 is TGTGCCAGCAGTGTCGTTGCGGGAGCGTACAATGAGCAGTTCTTC.

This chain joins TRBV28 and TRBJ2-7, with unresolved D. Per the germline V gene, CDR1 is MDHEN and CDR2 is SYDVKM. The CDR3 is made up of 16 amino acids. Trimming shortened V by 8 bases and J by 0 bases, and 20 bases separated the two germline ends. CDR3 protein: CASRTRRLRSSYEQYF. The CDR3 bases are TGTGCCAGCCGTACCAGAAGACTTCGCAGCTCCTACGAGCAGTACTTC.

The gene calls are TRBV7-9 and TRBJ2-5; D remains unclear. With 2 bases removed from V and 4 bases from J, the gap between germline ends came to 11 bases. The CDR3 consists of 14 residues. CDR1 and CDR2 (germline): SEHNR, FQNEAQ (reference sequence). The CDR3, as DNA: TGTGCCAGCAGCTTAATTTCCGATGGAGAGACCCAGTACTTC. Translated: CASSLISDGETQYF. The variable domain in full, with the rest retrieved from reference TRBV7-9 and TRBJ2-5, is DTGVSQNPRHKITKRGQNVTFRCDPISEHNRLYWYRQTLGQGPEFLTYFQNEAQLEKSRLLSDRFSAERPKGSFSTLEIQRTEQGDSAMYLCASSLISDGETQYFGPGTRLLVL.

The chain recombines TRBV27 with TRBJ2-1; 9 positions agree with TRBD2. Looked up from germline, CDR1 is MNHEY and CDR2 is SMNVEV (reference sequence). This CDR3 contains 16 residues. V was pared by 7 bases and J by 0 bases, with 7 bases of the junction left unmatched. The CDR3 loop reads CASISQREDSYNEQFF. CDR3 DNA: TGTGCCAGCATCTCTCAGCGGGAGGACTCCTACAATGAGCAGTTCTTC.

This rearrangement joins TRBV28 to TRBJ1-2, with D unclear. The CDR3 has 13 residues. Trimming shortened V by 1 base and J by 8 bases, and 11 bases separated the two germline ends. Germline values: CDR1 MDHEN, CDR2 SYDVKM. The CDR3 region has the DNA TGTGCCAGCAGTTTATCCCCGGCGGGGGGCTACACCTTC. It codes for CASSLSPAGGYTF.

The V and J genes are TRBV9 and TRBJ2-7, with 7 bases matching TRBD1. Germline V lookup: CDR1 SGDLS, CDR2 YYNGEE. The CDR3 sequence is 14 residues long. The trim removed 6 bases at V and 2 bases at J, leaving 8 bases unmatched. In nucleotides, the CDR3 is TGTGCCAGCAACCCCGAGGGGGCCCCCTACGAGCAGTACTTC. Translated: CASNPEGAPYEQYF.

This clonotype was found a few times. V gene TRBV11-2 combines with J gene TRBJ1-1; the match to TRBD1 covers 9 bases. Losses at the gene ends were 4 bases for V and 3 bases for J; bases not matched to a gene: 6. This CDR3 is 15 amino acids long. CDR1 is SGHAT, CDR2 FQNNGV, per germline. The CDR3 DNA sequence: TGTGCCAGCAGCTCTCTTGACAGGGGGGACACTGAAGCTTTCTTT. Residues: CASSSLDRGDTEAFF. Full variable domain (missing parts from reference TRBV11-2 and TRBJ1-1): EAGVAQSPRYKIIEKRQSVAFWCNPISGHATLYWYQQILGQGPKLLIQFQNNGVVDDSQLPKDRFSAERLKGVDSTLKIQPAKLEDSAVYLCASSSLDRGDTEAFFGQGTRLTVV.

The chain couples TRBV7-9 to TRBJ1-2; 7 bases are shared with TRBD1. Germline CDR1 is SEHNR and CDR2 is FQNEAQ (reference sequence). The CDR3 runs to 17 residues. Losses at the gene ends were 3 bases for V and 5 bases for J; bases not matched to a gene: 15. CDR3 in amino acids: CASSFAWDSRNRYGYTF. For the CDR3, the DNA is TGTGCCAGCAGCTTCGCGTGGGACAGCCGGAATCGGTATGGCTACACCTTC.

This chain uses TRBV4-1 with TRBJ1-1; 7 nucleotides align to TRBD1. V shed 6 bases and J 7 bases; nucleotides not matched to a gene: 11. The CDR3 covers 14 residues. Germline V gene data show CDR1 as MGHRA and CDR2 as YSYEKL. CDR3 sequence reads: CASSPHDRDFEAFF. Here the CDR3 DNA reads TGCGCCAGCAGTCCCCACGACAGGGATTTTGAAGCTTTCTTT.

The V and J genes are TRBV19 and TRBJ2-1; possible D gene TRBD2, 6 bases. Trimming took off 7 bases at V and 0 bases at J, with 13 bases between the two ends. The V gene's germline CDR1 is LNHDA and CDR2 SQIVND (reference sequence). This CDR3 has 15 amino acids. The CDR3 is CASTLSGDSYNEQFF. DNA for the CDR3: TGTGCCAGTACCCTTAGCGGAGACTCCTACAATGAGCAGTTCTTC.